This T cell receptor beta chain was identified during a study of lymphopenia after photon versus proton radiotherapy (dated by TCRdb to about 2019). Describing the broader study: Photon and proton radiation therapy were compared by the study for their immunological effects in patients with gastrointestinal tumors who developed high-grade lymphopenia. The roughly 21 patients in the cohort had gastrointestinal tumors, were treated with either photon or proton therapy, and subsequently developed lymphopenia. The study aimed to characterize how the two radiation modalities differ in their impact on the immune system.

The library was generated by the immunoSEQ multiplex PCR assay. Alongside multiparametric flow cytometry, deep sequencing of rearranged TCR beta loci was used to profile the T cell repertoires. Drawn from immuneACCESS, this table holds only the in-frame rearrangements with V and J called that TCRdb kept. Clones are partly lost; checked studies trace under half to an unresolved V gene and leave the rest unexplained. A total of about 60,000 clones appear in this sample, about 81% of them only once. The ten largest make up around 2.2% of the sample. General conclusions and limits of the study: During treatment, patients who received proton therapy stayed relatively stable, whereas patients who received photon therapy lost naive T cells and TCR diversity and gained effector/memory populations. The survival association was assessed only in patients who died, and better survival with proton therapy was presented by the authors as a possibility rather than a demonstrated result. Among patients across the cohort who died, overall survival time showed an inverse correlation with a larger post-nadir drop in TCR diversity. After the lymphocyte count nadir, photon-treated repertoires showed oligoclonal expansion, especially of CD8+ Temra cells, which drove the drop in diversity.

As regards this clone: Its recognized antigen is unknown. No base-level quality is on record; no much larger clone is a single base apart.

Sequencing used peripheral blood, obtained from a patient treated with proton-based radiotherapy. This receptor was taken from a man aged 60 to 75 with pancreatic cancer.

CDR3 reads: CAWRDRGNEKLFF. The DNA sequence is given as TGTGCCTGGAGGGACAGGGGCAATGAAAAACTGTTTTTT. The sequence links TRBV30 to TRBJ1-4; TRBD1 agrees with 9 junctional bases. V ends up 3 bases short and J 5 bases short, with an unmatched junction base count of 1. Via the germline V gene (reference sequence), CDR1 is GTSNPN and CDR2 SVGIG. Including the terminal cysteine and phenylalanine, the CDR3 comprises 13 residues. Of the read, only the CDR3 DNA is kept; its 39 bases are in frame from base 1.